A selection of T cell receptor beta chains follows, all from one sample in a study of cytomegalovirus exposure and HLA in healthy donors. Clones were read by immunoSEQ multiplex PCR, and TCRdb kept only the in-frame ones, dropping some. The sample totals 150,000 to 200,000 clones. The sequenced sample was PBMCs. The receptors originated from a woman between 18 and 29 years old in good health and CMV-seropositive. The CDR3 runs from the conserved cysteine through the conserved F or W. The D gene is left open where the match is weak.

J	V	D	DNA	CDR3
TRBJ1-3	TRBV5-6	.	TGTGCCAGCAGTCGGGGAGGGGCCAGGGCCCCTGGAAACACCATATATTTT	CASSRGGARAPGNTIYF
TRBJ2-2	TRBV4-2	TRBD2	TGTGCCAGCAGACCGGGACTATACAACACCGGGGAGCTGTTTTTT	CASRPGLYNTGELFF
TRBJ2-7	TRBV6-1	.	TGTGCCAGCAGTTCCCTAGCGCCATCCTACGAGCAGTACTTC	CASSSLAPSYEQYF
TRBJ2-4	TRBV10-1	.	TGCGCCAGCAGTGACCGGACAGCGGGAATTAGGAACATTCAGTACTTC	CASSDRTAGIRNIQYF
TRBJ2-1	TRBV5-1	TRBD2	TGCGCCAGCAGCGCTCGGACTAGCGGGGGCTACAATGAGCAGTTCTTC	CASSARTSGGYNEQFF
TRBJ1-1	TRBV4-2	.	TGTGCCAGCAGCCTAAACTTACTCGAAACGTTAGGAGACACTGAAGCTTTCTTT	CASSLNLLETLGDTEAFF
TRBJ2-3	TRBV7-9	.	TGTGCCAGCAGCTCCCCTGGACTCAGGGGCGTGGGAGATACGCAGTATTTT	CASSSPGLRGVGDTQYF
TRBJ2-5	TRBV4-1	TRBD1	TGCGCCAGCAGCCAATTTGACAGGGGCATGGGAGAGACCCAGTACTTC	CASSQFDRGMGETQYF
TRBJ1-6	TRBV7-6	TRBD1	TGTGCCAGCAGCCTCCTCGGGACAGGGGGCTCTGGTTCACCCCTCCACTTT	CASSLLGTGGSGSPLHF
TRBJ1-1	TRBV7-3	TRBD1	TGTGCCAGCAGCTCTCAAACCCAGGGGGTGCTCTTCTTT	CASSSQTQGVLFF
TRBJ2-7	TRBV6-1	.	TGTGCCAGCAGCAGAGCGGGCTCCATGACCTACGAGCAGTACTTC	CASSRAGSMTYEQYF
TRBJ1-2	TRBV19	.	TGTGCCAGTAGTATTTATCGGGACTATGGCTACACCTTC	CASSIYRDYGYTF
TRBJ2-3	TRBV6-5	TRBD1	TGTGCCAGCAGTCCTGGACAGGGACTCACAGATACGCAGTATTTT	CASSPGQGLTDTQYF
TRBJ1-5	TRBV5-1	TRBD1	TGCGCCAGCAGCTTCCGGACAGGGGCCCCTGTCAGGAGCAATCAGCCCCAGCATTTT	CASSFRTGAPVRSNQPQHF
TRBJ2-1	TRBV12-5	TRBD1	TGTGCTAGTGGGCCCGACGACAGGGCGGGTGAGCAGTTCTTC	CASGPDDRAGEQFF
TRBJ1-1	TRBV7-9	.	TGTGCCAGCAGCCCAGACAGTGAAGCTTTCTTT	CASSPDSEAFF
TRBJ1-1	TRBV5-1	TRBD1	TGCGCCAGCAGCTTGGAACAGGGGACTGAAGCTTTCTTT	CASSLEQGTEAFF
TRBJ2-7	TRBV4-3	TRBD2	TGCGCCAGCAGCCTATCCGGACTAGCGGGGGGGCCGGGTGAGCAGTACTTC	CASSLSGLAGGPGEQYF
TRBJ1-1	TRBV7-9	.	TGTGCCAGCAGCTTTTACCAACTTCGTGTCAGGGGAACTGAAGCTTTCTTT	CASSFYQLRVRGTEAFF
TRBJ1-1	TRBV11-2	.	TGTGCCAGCAGGCGTACAGGGTCAACGAACACTGAAGCTTTCTTT	CASRRTGSTNTEAFF
TRBJ2-1	TRBV14	TRBD1	TGTGCCAGCAGCCGCACAGGGGGCGGATTCAATGAGCAGTTCTTC	CASSRTGGGFNEQFF
TRBJ2-3	TRBV11-3	TRBD2	TGTGCCAGCAGCTTAGGTCGACTAGCGGGGGCCCGTAAGAGCACAGATACGCAGTATTTT	CASSLGRLAGARKSTDTQYF
TRBJ2-3	TRBV7-2	TRBD1	TGTGCCAGCAGGAGGACAGGGCGCACAGATACGCAGTATTTT	CASRRTGRTDTQYF
TRBJ2-2	TRBV10-2	.	TGCGCCAGCAATTTTGTTGCGGGAAACACCGGGGAGCTGTTTTTT	CASNFVAGNTGELFF
TRBJ1-4	TRBV5-1	.	TGCGCCAGCAGCCCCCGGGGGGCCGCTTCTAATGAAAAACTGTTTTTT	CASSPRGAASNEKLFF
TRBJ2-7	TRBV4-1	TRBD2	TGCGCCAGCCGCCGGAGGGAGGGCCTTTACGAGCAGTACTTC	CASRRREGLYEQYF
TRBJ2-5	TRBV4-2	TRBD2	TGTGCCAGCAGCAAAAGCGAGGGACTAGCCCCAGAGACCCAGTACTTC	CASSKSEGLAPETQYF
TRBJ2-7	TRBV4-1	TRBD1	TGCGCCAGCAGCCAAGAATGGCAGGGGGCCTACGAGCAGTACTTC	CASSQEWQGAYEQYF
TRBJ1-1	TRBV27	TRBD1	TGTGCCAGCAAACAGGGGGCGGGAAACACTGAAGCTTTCTTT	CASKQGAGNTEAFF
TRBJ2-2	TRBV7-8	TRBD2	TGTGCCAGCAGCCTAGGGCGGGAGGGAACCGGGGAGCTGTTTTTT	CASSLGREGTGELFF
TRBJ2-3	TRBV13	.	TGTGCCAGCAGCTTAGGGAGGCTAGCCACAGATACGCAGTATTTT	CASSLGRLATDTQYF
TRBJ2-7	TRBV6-5	.	TGTGCCAGCAGTCCCGGGACAAGTAAGCAGTACTTC	CASSPGTSKQYF
TRBJ2-1	TRBV5-4	TRBD2	TGTGCCAGCAGCACCCGACTAGCGGGAGGCAGGGTGAATGAGCAGTTCTTC	CASSTRLAGGRVNEQFF
TRBJ2-5	TRBV29-1	.	TGCAGCGTATCAGGTAGAGCTGCAGAGACCCAGTACTTC	CSVSGRAAETQYF
TRBJ2-7	TRBV5-6	.	TGTGCCAGCAGCTTGGCCGGTGGAGTCTACGAGCAGTACTTC	CASSLAGGVYEQYF
TRBJ2-5	TRBV19	TRBD1	TGTGCCAGTAGTATGTGGGGACAGGCAAAGACCCAGTACTTC	CASSMWGQAKTQYF
TRBJ2-1	TRBV15	.	TGTGCCACCAGCAGTCGGGGCTCCAGTGAGGGGGATGAGCAGTTCTTC	CATSSRGSSEGDEQFF
TRBJ1-2	TRBV7-3	TRBD1	TGTGCCAGCAGCCGGGGACAGGGTTATGGCTACACCTTC	CASSRGQGYGYTF
TRBJ1-2	TRBV6-4	.	TGTGCCAGCACCATACAGAGACAGGTCCGACCTAACTATGGCTACACCTTC	CASTIQRQVRPNYGYTF
TRBJ2-7	TRBV6-5	TRBD1	TGTGCCAGCAGTTACGAAGGGGGCGGCTACGAGCAGTACTTC	CASSYEGGGYEQYF
TRBJ2-1	TRBV11-2	TRBD2	TGTGCCAGCAGCCCCATTAGCGGGAGCTCCTACAATGAGCAGTTCTTC	CASSPISGSSYNEQFF
TRBJ1-4	TRBV18	TRBD1	TGTGCCAGCTCACCACAGGGGACAGGTGGTAATGAAAAACTGTTTTTT	CASSPQGTGGNEKLFF
TRBJ2-1	TRBV11-2	.	TGTGCCAGCAGCTTAGCGGGACAGGGGACTAGCGGAATGGATGAGCAGTTCTTC	CASSLAGQGTSGMDEQFF
TRBJ1-1	TRBV28	TRBD1	TGTGCCAGCAGTCCGGACAGGGCCTACATGAACACTGAAGCTTTCTTT	CASSPDRAYMNTEAFF
TRBJ2-7	TRBV19	TRBD1	TGTGCCAGTTCACCGGGACAGTCCTACGAGCAGTACTTC	CASSPGQSYEQYF
TRBJ2-1	TRBV7-2	TRBD1	TGTGCCAGCAGCACTCGCCAGGGGGCTTCGAATGAGCAGTTCTTC	CASSTRQGASNEQFF
TRBJ2-1	TRBV10-2	.	TGCGCCAGCAGTACCGGTAACTCCTACAATGAGCAGTTCTTC	CASSTGNSYNEQFF
TRBJ2-1	TRBV5-1	.	TGCGCCAGCAGCCCCGACACAGTCAGCTCCTACAATGAGCAGTTCTTC	CASSPDTVSSYNEQFF
TRBJ1-4	TRBV7-2	TRBD1	TGTGCCAGCAGCCTACGGACAGGGGAAAAACTGTTTTTT	CASSLRTGEKLFF
TRBJ2-3	TRBV30	TRBD2	TGTGCCTGGAGGGCGGGGGTTTACACAGATACGCAGTATTTT	CAWRAGVYTDTQYF
TRBJ1-2	TRBV6-1	TRBD1	TGTGCCAGCAGTGTGGGACAGGGAGTCTATGGCTACACCTTC	CASSVGQGVYGYTF
TRBJ1-2	TRBV27	TRBD1	TGTGCCAGCAGTTTCTCGCCGACAGGGGGCGCATCCTATGGCTACACCTTC	CASSFSPTGGASYGYTF
TRBJ2-5	TRBV15	.	TGTGCCACCAGCAGAGATTCTCGAGAGACCCAGTACTTC	CATSRDSRETQYF